A single sample is the source of the 7 T cell receptor beta chains below, sequenced in a study of shared clonotypes between healthy human individuals (TCRdb year 2020). The library was generated by the immunoSEQ multiplex PCR assay. This is the immuneACCESS table as TCRdb keeps it, with only in-frame sequences that have V and J called. A part of the clones is gone; compared with another copy, unresolved V genes explain less than half, and the rest is unexplained. This sample is represented by a few million clones; over 85% of them were singletons. Roughly 1.7% of the sample comes from the top ten. CD8 naive samples were CD45RO-negative cells positively selected for CCR7, giving a CD45RA+CCR7+ population that excluded TemRA cells. Sequencing was carried out using naive CD8+ T cells from PBMCs. The cell subset or site tag for this specimen amounts to: CD45RA+CCR7+. Every receptor here comes from a man younger than 35 in good health. Some clones in this sample may be carry-over from other donors' samples.

This clone was seen just once. The rearrangement links TRBV5-1 to TRBJ1-1; TRBD1 aligns across 8 bases. This CDR3 is 16 amino acids long. V trimming: 1 base; J trimming: 4 bases; junction bases outside the gene matches: 9. Germline values: CDR1 SGHRS, CDR2 YFSETQ. The chain's CDR3 is CASSLSGGTGVTEAFF. The CDR3 DNA follows: TGCGCCAGCAGCTTGAGTGGGGGGACAGGAGTCACTGAAGCTTTCTTT.

The chain employs TRBV9 and TRBJ2-1, with D perhaps TRBD2 (6 bases). Germline CDR1 SGDLS, CDR2 YYNGEE. Trimming left V 4 bases short and J 3 bases short, with 11 bases between. The CDR3 sequence is 14 residues long. The CDR3 bases are TGTGCCAGCAGCACCCGACTAGACTACAATGAGCAGTTCTTC. Encoded protein: CASSTRLDYNEQFF.

The CDR3 is CASSQAWSREVDPGYTF. The CDR3 bases are TGCGCCAGCAGCCAAGCATGGTCGCGGGAGGTGGACCCTGGCTACACCTTC. The V gene is TRBV4-3, the J gene TRBJ1-2; D is unresolved. This CDR3 is 17 amino acids long. Deletions cut 1 base from V and 7 bases from J, with 22 bases between. Germline V gives CDR1 LGHNA, CDR2 YSLEER.

The J gene is TRBJ2-7, the V gene TRBV30, with D possibly being TRBD2 (5 bases). V lost 5 bases and J 2 bases, leaving 22 bases between the germline ends. CDR1 is GTSNPN, CDR2 SVGIG, per germline (reference sequence). CDR3 length: 16 amino acids. CDR3 nucleotides: TGTGCCTGGGGTCGGGGAAGGACCCTAAATACCTACGAGCAGTACTTC. It is translated as CAWGRGRTLNTYEQYF.

CDR3 bases: TGTGCCAGCACCCATAGCGGGGACTCCTACAATGAGCAGTTCTTC. It encodes CASTHSGDSYNEQFF. This chain connects TRBV7-2 to TRBJ2-1; 8 nucleotides agree with TRBD2. The CDR3 totals 15 residues. In germline, CDR1 is SGHTA, CDR2 FQGNSA. The V gene end was trimmed by 7 bases and the J gene end by 0 bases; junction bases not matched to a gene: 5.

Note on this clone: This specimen includes other DNA sequences encoding the same CDR3. CDR3 sequence (DNA): TGTGCCAGCAGTTTAGGGCGGGGGTTCTACAATGAGCAGTTCTTC. This encodes CASSLGRGFYNEQFF. The J gene is TRBJ2-1, the V gene TRBV27; 7 bases align to TRBD2. Looked up from germline, CDR1 is MNHEY and CDR2 is SMNVEV (reference sequence). After removal of 2 bases from V and 3 bases from J, the junction contained 4 bases not matched to a gene. The CDR3 spans 15 residues.

The V call is TRBV4-1, the J call TRBJ1-1; 7 bases line up with TRBD1. V dropped 7 bases and J dropped 8; count of bases not matched to a gene: 13. The CDR3 has 14 amino acids. The germline V gene encodes CDR1 MGHRA and CDR2 YSYEKL. For the CDR3, the DNA is TGCGCCAGCACAGAGGTTGGACAGGCGGAGGAAGCTTTCTTT. Translation: CASTEVGQAEEAFF.